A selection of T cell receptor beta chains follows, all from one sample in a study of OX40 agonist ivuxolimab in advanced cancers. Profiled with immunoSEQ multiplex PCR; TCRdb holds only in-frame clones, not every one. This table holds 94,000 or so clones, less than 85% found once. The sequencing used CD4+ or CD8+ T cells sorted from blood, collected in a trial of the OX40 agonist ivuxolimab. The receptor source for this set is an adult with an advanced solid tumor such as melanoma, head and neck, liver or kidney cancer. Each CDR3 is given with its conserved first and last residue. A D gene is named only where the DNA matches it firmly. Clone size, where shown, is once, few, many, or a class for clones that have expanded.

TGTGCCAGCAGTTACGAGGAGGCTTACGAGCAGTACTTC | CASSYEEAYEQYF | - | TRBJ2-7 | TRBV6-5 | -
TGTGCCAGCTCACCAAAGGGACAGACGTCTGGAGAGCAGTACTTC | CASSPKGQTSGEQYF | - | TRBJ2-7 | TRBV18 | TRBD1
TGTGCCAGCAGTGTCGACAGGTTCAATCAGCCCCAGCATTTT | CASSVDRFNQPQHF | - | TRBJ1-5 | TRBV6-6 | -
TGTGCCAGCAGCTCTATAGCGCGTACGTCCTACGAGCAGTACTTC | CASSSIARTSYEQYF | - | TRBJ2-7 | TRBV6-6 | -
TGTGCCAGCAGCAAAGACCGGCAGGGTGAAGACCAGTTCTTC | CASSKDRQGEDQFF | - | TRBJ2-1 | TRBV21-1 | -
TGTGCCATCAGGGACTACTACGAGCAGTACTTC | CAIRDYYEQYF | - | TRBJ2-7 | TRBV10-3 | -
TGTGCCAGCAGCAAGTGGGGCTCCTCTGGGAATGAGCAGTTCTTC | CASSKWGSSGNEQFF | - | TRBJ2-1 | TRBV7-2 | -
TGTGCCACCAGCAGAGCACAGCCCGGGGAGCTGTTTTTT | CATSRAQPGELFF | - | TRBJ2-2 | TRBV15 | -
TGTGCCAGCAGCTTAGACAGTAATGAGCAGTTCTTC | CASSLDSNEQFF | - | TRBJ2-1 | TRBV7-6 | -
TGCGCCAGCAGCCTAGACTGGAATGAGCAGTTCTTC | CASSLDWNEQFF | - | TRBJ2-1 | TRBV5-1 | -
TGTGCCAGCAGCTCCCCGGGGAGGACGAGTTACGAGCAGTACTTC | CASSSPGRTSYEQYF | once | TRBJ2-7 | TRBV7-2 | -
TGTGCCAGCAGCTTGATTGGATTGGATGAGCAGTTCTTC | CASSLIGLDEQFF | - | TRBJ2-1 | TRBV5-8 | -
TGTGCCAGCTCACCAAACGCTCCAGGGGAGAATGAAAAACTGTTTTTT | CASSPNAPGENEKLFF | - | TRBJ1-4 | TRBV18 | -
TGTGCCAGCAGCTTGGGGGGGCCGCAAGAGACCCAGTACTTC | CASSLGGPQETQYF | - | TRBJ2-5 | TRBV7-2 | -
TGCGCCAGCAGCTTTGGGACCCTAAGGTCAGATACGCAGTATTTT | CASSFGTLRSDTQYF | - | TRBJ2-3 | TRBV5-1 | -
TGTGCCAGCTCCAGAAACGGGCAGAACACCGGGGAGCTGTTTTTT | CASSRNGQNTGELFF | - | TRBJ2-2 | TRBV18 | -
TGTGCCAGCAGCTTAGTAGGCGGCTACGAGCAGTACTTC | CASSLVGGYEQYF | - | TRBJ2-7 | TRBV7-2 | -
TGTGCCAGCAGTGACGCCGAGGGGTTTGGCTACACCTTC | CASSDAEGFGYTF | - | TRBJ1-2 | TRBV2 | -
TGTGCCAGCAGCTCTCAGGTGCCTCGGCTCTCTGGAAACACCATATATTTT | CASSSQVPRLSGNTIYF | once | TRBJ1-3 | TRBV5-8 | -
TGCGCCAGCAGCCAGTTGGCGGGGGTCGACAATGAGCAGTTCTTC | CASSQLAGVDNEQFF | - | TRBJ2-1 | TRBV4-3 | TRBD2
TGCAGTGCTAGTCAGGGAGGTGAGCAGTTCTTC | CSASQGGEQFF | once | TRBJ2-1 | TRBV20-1 | -
TGTGCTAGTGGTTACACAGAGGACGGACGGATTAGGTTGGAAGAGACCCAGTACTTC | CASGYTEDGRIRLEETQYF | - | TRBJ2-5 | TRBV12-5 | -
TGTGCCAGTGGGCTGGGGGACGAGCAGTACTTC | CASGLGDEQYF | - | TRBJ2-7 | TRBV19 | -
TGCGCCAGCAGCTTGGCAGGTGGCAATCAGCCCCAGCATTTT | CASSLAGGNQPQHF | - | TRBJ1-5 | TRBV5-1 | -
TGTGCCAGCAGCTCAACAGGGGGGGTGTCCTACGAGCAGTACTTC | CASSSTGGVSYEQYF | once | TRBJ2-7 | TRBV11-2 | -
TGTGCCAGCAGTTACGTGGGACTTCCTCCCAATGAGCAGTTCTTC | CASSYVGLPPNEQFF | - | TRBJ2-1 | TRBV6-6 | -
TGTGCCAGCAGCTTTTTACTAGGGGACACCGGGGAGCTGTTTTTT | CASSFLLGDTGELFF | - | TRBJ2-2 | TRBV11-2 | -
TGCGCCAGCAAGGGGGGGTTTTCGACAGATACGCAGTATTTT | CASKGGFSTDTQYF | - | TRBJ2-3 | TRBV5-1 | -
TGTGCCAGCAGCGTAGAGAGCGGGGGGGTATTCACAGATACGCAGTATTTT | CASSVESGGVFTDTQYF | - | TRBJ2-3 | TRBV9 | TRBD2
TGTGCCAGTAGTCCCTTAACTACCCAAGTGGCCGGGGAGCTGTTTTTT | CASSPLTTQVAGELFF | - | TRBJ2-2 | TRBV19 | -
TGTGCCTGGAGTCCGGGACTAGCGGGGGGCACAGATACGCAGTATTTT | CAWSPGLAGGTDTQYF | - | TRBJ2-3 | TRBV30 | TRBD2
TGTGCCAGTAGTATAGGGCGGATTAGCACAGATACGCAGTATTTT | CASSIGRISTDTQYF | - | TRBJ2-3 | TRBV19 | -
TGTGCCAGCAGCTCCGGACAGGGCCAAAACACTGAAGCTTTCTTT | CASSSGQGQNTEAFF | - | TRBJ1-1 | TRBV5-4 | TRBD1
TGTGCCAGCTCACCACTTTCGCTGGGCACAGATACGCAGTATTTT | CASSPLSLGTDTQYF | once | TRBJ2-3 | TRBV18 | -
TGTGCCAGCAGGACCCCAAAAGGGGCCTCGTTGGAGCAGTACTTC | CASRTPKGASLEQYF | - | TRBJ2-7 | TRBV6-1 | -
TGTGCCAGCAGCCCGGAAGACAGGCTCGGCTTCAATGGCTACACCTTC | CASSPEDRLGFNGYTF | - | TRBJ1-2 | TRBV7-9 | -
TGTGCCAGCACCTTTTCCCTAGGCAGGGGGAGGGAGACCCAGTACTTC | CASTFSLGRGRETQYF | - | TRBJ2-5 | TRBV7-9 | -
TGTGCCAGCAGCTTAGCGGGGTCCCGAAACACTGAAGCTTTCTTT | CASSLAGSRNTEAFF | - | TRBJ1-1 | TRBV7-9 | -
TGTGCTAGTGGTTCGGGGGGGACAGGCTTTAATCAGCCCCAGCATTTT | CASGSGGTGFNQPQHF | - | TRBJ1-5 | TRBV12-5 | TRBD1
TGTGCCAGCATTTCCCTTATTTCCCTCAGCGGGAACAACCCCTCCGAGCAGTACTTC | CASISLISLSGNNPSEQYF | - | TRBJ2-7 | TRBV11-2 | TRBD2
TGTGCCAGCAGTGGTTCCAGGGGCCGCACTGAAGCTTTCTTT | CASSGSRGRTEAFF | few | TRBJ1-1 | TRBV6-1 | -
TGTGCCAGCAGCCGGGGACCATTCTCCCACCCCTACGAGCAGTACTTC | CASSRGPFSHPYEQYF | - | TRBJ2-7 | TRBV7-9 | -
TGTGCCAGCAGCGCCGTGGGAGCAGGGCAGAGGCCGCAGTATTTT | CASSAVGAGQRPQYF | - | TRBJ2-3 | TRBV9 | -